This TCR beta chain was sequenced for a study of shared clonotypes between healthy human individuals. Data came from immunoSEQ multiplex PCR; TCRdb stores just in-frame clones and leaves some out. The table shows some 1,400,000 clones, with roughly 97% occurring only once. General study results and limits: The sampled material consisted only of blood, and tissue repertoires are likely to differ.

Regarding this clone: Antigen: not known.

Germline loops: CDR1 SGHTS, CDR2 YDEGEE. This CDR3 contains 14 residues. With 3 bases removed from V and 8 bases from J, the gap between germline ends came to 14 bases. Sequenced: naive CD4+ T cells sorted from blood. Described subset: CD45RA+ positively selected. The chain employs TRBV5-8 and TRBJ2-2, with D unresolved. The receptor's source is a man under 40 in good health. The CDR3 protein is CASSSPRLRGELFF. As DNA, the CDR3 is TGTGCCAGCAGCTCACCCCGGCTGCGAGGGGAGCTGTTTTTT.